The 15 T cell receptor beta chains listed next were all sequenced from one sample in a study of T cells in Graves' hyperthyroidism and ophthalmopathy. TCR beta CDR3 regions were amplified from RNA transcripts. TCR CDR3 underwent first-round RT-PCR with the HTBI primer set. TCRdb analysed the multiplex PCR reads with MiXCR anew, one entry per CDR3 protein. This table holds about 700,000 distinct CDR3 sequences, 12% to 15% found once. Sequencing used blood. The receptors were sampled from a young woman with Graves' hyperthyroidism.

This clonotype was recorded a few times. The chain uses TRBV20-1 and TRBJ2-7; 8 nucleotides match TRBD1. After removal of 6 bases from V and 5 bases from J, the junction contained 9 bases not matched to a gene. Germline V lookup: CDR1 DFQATT, CDR2 SNEGSKA (reference sequence). The CDR3 consists of 13 residues. CDR3 residues: CSATGAGGHEQYF. CDR3 nucleotides: TGCAGTGCAACCGGGGCAGGGGGCCACGAGCAGTACTTC.

V is TRBV6-2 or TRBV6-3 and J is TRBJ2-1; D might be TRBD1 (5 bases). Trimming took off 0 bases at V and 6 bases at J, with 12 bases between the two ends. CDR3 length: 15 residues. Germline CDR1 and CDR2: MNHEY and SVGEGT. The CDR3: CASSYSRRVGNEQFF. CDR3 DNA: TGTGCCAGCAGTTACTCCCGCAGGGTGGGCAATGAGCAGTTCTTC.

CDR3 sequence: CASSQDVSRDRTAGANVLTF. CDR3 DNA sequence: TGCGCCAGCAGCCAAGATGTCTCCCGGGACAGGACAGCTGGGGCCAACGTCCTGACTTTC. The V and J genes are TRBV4-1 and TRBJ2-6; TRBD1 agrees at 8 bases. Germline values: CDR1 MGHRA, CDR2 YSYEKL. There are 20 residues in the CDR3. After removal of 0 bases from V and 2 bases from J, the junction contained 12 bases not matched to a gene.

The chain employs TRBV6-2 or TRBV6-3 and TRBJ2-4; TRBD2 matches at 8 bases. CDR3 length equals 15 residues. V trimming: 8 bases; J trimming: 1 base; junction bases outside the gene matches: 7. The V gene's germline CDR1 is MNHEY and CDR2 SVGEGT. This CDR3 is CASHTSGEAKNIQYF. CDR3 DNA sequence: TGTGCCAGCCACACTAGCGGTGAGGCCAAAAACATTCAGTACTTC.

This clonotype was seen many times. J is TRBJ2-5 and V is TRBV29-1, with D tentatively TRBD1 or TRBD2 (7 bases each). The V end lost 4 bases, the J end lost 2 bases, and 17 bases lay between the germline ends. The CDR3 is made up of 15 amino acids. Germline V lookup: CDR1 SQVTM, CDR2 ANQGSEA. The CDR3 protein is CSVGNRGGGQETQYF. The CDR3 DNA is TGCAGCGTTGGTAACAGGGGCGGGGGACAAGAGACCCAGTACTTC.

This clonotype was picked up a small number of times. The V gene is TRBV7-2, the J gene TRBJ2-2, with TRBD2 matching 15 bases. The CDR3 spans 18 residues. The J segment lost 7 bases and the V segment lost 4 bases, leaving 10 bases of the junction unmatched. Germline V lookup: CDR1 SGHTA, CDR2 FQGNSA. The CDR3 region has the DNA TGTGCCAGCAGCTCCTCCGGACTAGCGGGAGGGAGGGTCGGGGAGCTGTTTTTT. This sequence encodes CASSSSGLAGGRVGELFF.

A few counts support this clonotype. The chain carries TRBV7-2 and TRBJ1-2, with D uncertain. The CDR3 has 12 residues. Trimming removed 5 bases at V and 5 bases at J, with 9 bases between. Germline V gene sequence: CDR1 SGHTA, CDR2 FQGNSA. The CDR3 nucleotides are TGTGCCAGCAGCATGGACCTATATGGCTACACCTTC. It specifies CASSMDLYGYTF. Variable domain in full (rest from reference TRBV7-2 and TRBJ1-2): GAGVSQSPSNKVTEKGKDVELRCDPISGHTALYWYRQSLGQGLEFLIYFQGNSAPDKSGLPSDRFSAERTGGSVSTLTIQRTQQEDSAVYLCASSMDLYGYTFGSGTRLTVV.

This clonotype has ten or more counts. V is TRBV7-9 and J is TRBJ2-3; D unclear. Germline CDR1 and CDR2: SEHNR and FQNEAQ (reference sequence). Trimming removed 5 bases from V and 6 bases from J, with 18 bases in between. This CDR3 has 15 residues. CDR3 DNA sequence: TGTGCCAGCAGCCCTTTCCCGGGCCCACTGGATACGCAGTATTTT. It encodes CASSPFPGPLDTQYF.

This clonotype was observed many times. The V and J genes are TRBV7-2 and TRBJ2-5, with 15 bases fitting TRBD2. With V trimmed by 3 bases and J by 7 bases, 9 bases remained unmatched. This CDR3 region has 17 residues. Per germline, CDR1 SGHTA and CDR2 FQGNSA. CDR3: CASSLSGLAGGSGTQYF. DNA for the CDR3: TGTGCCAGCAGCTTGTCGGGACTAGCGGGAGGATCTGGGACCCAGTACTTC.

This clonotype was picked up a small number of times. The rearrangement joins TRBV6-1 to TRBJ1-5, with TRBD1 as a possible D gene (6 bases). The CDR3 totals 15 residues. Germline CDR1 MNHNS, CDR2 SASEGT. The V end was cut by 1 base, the J end by 3 bases, with 10 bases between. The CDR3 DNA reads TGTGCCAGCAGTGAAGGTCAGGGGCCCAATCAGCCCCAGCATTTT. Protein: CASSEGQGPNQPQHF.

There are many counts of this clonotype. The J gene is TRBJ1-1, the V gene TRBV2; D possibly corresponds to TRBD1 (6 bases). This CDR3 contains 13 residues. Germline assignment: CDR1 SNHLY and CDR2 FYNNEI. V was shortened by 8 bases and J by 8 bases, with 18 bases between the two germline ends. The CDR3 region is CASQGWEGREAFF. CDR3 nucleotides: TGTGCCAGCCAGGGGTGGGAAGGGCGAGAAGCTTTCTTT.

CDR3 sequence (DNA): TGTGCCAGCAGTTACTCTAAACTAGCGGTCTCCTACGAGCAGTACTTC. This sequence encodes CASSYSKLAVSYEQYF. This sequence joins TRBV6-2 or TRBV6-3 and TRBJ2-7, with 8 positions matching TRBD2. The CDR3 contains 16 residues. The germline CDR1 and CDR2 sequences are MNHEY and SVGEGT. With V trimmed by 0 bases and J by 0 bases, 4 bases remained unmatched.

This clonotype has at least ten counts. This sequence joins TRBV29-1 and TRBJ1-5; tentatively, D is TRBD1 (5 bases). V gave up 1 base and J gave up 7 bases, with 11 bases separating them. This CDR3 is built from 13 residues. Germline V gene lookup returns CDR1 SQVTM and CDR2 ANQGSEA. CDR3 sequence reads: CSVEVGVGQPQHF. The CDR3 DNA reads as TGCAGCGTTGAAGTGGGGGTTGGACAGCCCCAGCATTTT.

At least ten counts were recorded for this clonotype. This chain links TRBV11-2 with TRBJ2-3, with 11 bases matching TRBD2. This CDR3 spans 16 amino acids. J was trimmed by 2 bases and V by 4 bases; bases with no gene match: 5. CDR1 SGHAT and CDR2 FQNNGV come from the germline V gene. This CDR3 is CASSWGLAANTDTQYF. The DNA of the CDR3 is TGTGCCAGCAGCTGGGGACTAGCGGCAAACACAGATACGCAGTATTTT.

V gene TRBV5-6 combines with J gene TRBJ1-6; no firm D call. CDR3 length: 16 amino acids. With 1 base removed from V and 3 bases from J, the gap between germline ends came to 11 bases. The germline V gene has CDR1 SGHDT and CDR2 YYEEEE. The CDR3 sequence is CASSLQPSDYNSPLHF. In DNA form, the CDR3 reads TGTGCCAGCAGCTTGCAACCAAGCGACTATAATTCACCCCTCCACTTT.